This T cell receptor (beta chain) derives from a study of CD8 T cells in cerebrospinal fluid in Alzheimer's disease. TCRdb reanalyzed the 10x single-cell sequencing reads and collapses them to one entry per CDR3 protein, without DNA. Listed are approximately 1,200 distinct CDR3 sequences; more than 7% falls within the top ten. The germline CDR1 and CDR2 sequences are SGHRS and YFSETQ. This CDR3 contains 16 residues. Sequencing was done on a sample of cerebrospinal fluid. The chain recombines TRBV5-1 with TRBJ2-3; the TCRdb D gene call, TRBD2, has no DNA to confirm it. The sequence was collected from a human donor in good health. CDR3 sequence: CASSLVLQGGADTQYF.